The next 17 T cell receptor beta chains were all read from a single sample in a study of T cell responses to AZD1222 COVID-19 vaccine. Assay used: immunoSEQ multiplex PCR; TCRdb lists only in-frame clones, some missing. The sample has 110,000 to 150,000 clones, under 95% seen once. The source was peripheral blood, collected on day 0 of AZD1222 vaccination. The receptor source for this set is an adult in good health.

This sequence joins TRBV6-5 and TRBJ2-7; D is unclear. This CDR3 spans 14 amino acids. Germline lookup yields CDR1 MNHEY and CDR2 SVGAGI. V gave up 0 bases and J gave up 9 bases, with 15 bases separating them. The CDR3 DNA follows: TGTGCCAGCAGTTACTCGACTGTGAGCGCCGGGCAGTACTTC. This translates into CASSYSTVSAGQYF.

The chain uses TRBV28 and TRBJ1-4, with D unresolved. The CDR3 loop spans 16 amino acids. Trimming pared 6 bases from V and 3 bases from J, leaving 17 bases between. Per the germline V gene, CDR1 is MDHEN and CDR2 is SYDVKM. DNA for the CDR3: TGTGCCAGCAGACTAGGCCAGGCAAGGCCTAATGAAAAACTGTTTTTT. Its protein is CASRLGQARPNEKLFF.

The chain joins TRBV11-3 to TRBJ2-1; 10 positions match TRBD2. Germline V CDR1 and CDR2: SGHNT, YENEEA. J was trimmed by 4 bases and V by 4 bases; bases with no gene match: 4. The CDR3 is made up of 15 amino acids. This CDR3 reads CASSSGTSAYNEQFF. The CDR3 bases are TGTGCCAGCAGCTCCGGGACTAGCGCATACAATGAGCAGTTCTTC.

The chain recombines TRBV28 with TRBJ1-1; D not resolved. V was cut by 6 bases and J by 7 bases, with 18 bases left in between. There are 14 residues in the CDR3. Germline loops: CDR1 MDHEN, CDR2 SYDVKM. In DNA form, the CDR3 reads TGTGCCAGCAGCCCGTTGGGCCGGATGAGTGAAGCTTTCTTT. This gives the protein CASSPLGRMSEAFF.

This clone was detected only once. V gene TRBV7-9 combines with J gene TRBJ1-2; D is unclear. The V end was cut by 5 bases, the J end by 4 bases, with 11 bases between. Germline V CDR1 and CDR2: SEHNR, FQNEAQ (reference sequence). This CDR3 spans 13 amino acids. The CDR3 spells CASSPMAVYGYTF. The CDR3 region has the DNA TGTGCCAGCAGCCCCATGGCGGTCTATGGCTACACCTTC.

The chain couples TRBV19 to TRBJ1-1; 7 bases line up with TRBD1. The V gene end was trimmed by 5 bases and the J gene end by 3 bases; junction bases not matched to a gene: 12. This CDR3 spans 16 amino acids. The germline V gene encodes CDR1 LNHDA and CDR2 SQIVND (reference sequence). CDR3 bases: TGTGCCAGTAGTTCCCGGACAGGTTGGACCGACACTGAAGCTTTCTTT. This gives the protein CASSSRTGWTDTEAFF.

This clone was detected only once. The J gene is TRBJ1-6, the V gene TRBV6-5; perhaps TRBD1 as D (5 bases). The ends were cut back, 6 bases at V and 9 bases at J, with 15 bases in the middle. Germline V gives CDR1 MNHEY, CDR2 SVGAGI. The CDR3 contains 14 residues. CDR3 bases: TGTGCCAGCAGGGACACCTTGACTGGTTCACCCCTCCACTTT. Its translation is CASRDTLTGSPLHF.

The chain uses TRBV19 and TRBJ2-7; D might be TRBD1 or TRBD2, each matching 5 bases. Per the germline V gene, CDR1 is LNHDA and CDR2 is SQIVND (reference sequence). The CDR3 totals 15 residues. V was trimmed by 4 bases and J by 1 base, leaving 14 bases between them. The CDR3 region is CASSTIWDGSYEQYF. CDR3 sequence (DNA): TGTGCCAGTAGTACCATCTGGGACGGGTCCTACGAGCAGTACTTC.

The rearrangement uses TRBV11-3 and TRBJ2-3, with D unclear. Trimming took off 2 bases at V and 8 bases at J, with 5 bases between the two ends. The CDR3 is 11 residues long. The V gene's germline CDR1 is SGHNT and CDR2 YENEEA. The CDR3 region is CASSLKVTQYF. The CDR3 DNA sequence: TGTGCCAGCAGCTTAAAGGTTACGCAGTATTTT.

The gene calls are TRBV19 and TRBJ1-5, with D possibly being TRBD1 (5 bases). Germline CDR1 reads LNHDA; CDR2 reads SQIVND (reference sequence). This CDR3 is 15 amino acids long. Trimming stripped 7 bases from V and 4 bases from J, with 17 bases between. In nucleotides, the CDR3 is TGTGCCAGTAAGATGTCTGGGACGCGAAATCAGCCCCAGCATTTT. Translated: CASKMSGTRNQPQHF.

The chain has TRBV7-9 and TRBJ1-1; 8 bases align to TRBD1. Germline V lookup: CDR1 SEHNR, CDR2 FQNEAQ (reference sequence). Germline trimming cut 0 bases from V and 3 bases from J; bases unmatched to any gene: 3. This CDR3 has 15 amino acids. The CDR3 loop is CASSLAQGAHTEAFF. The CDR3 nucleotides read TGTGCCAGCAGCTTAGCGCAGGGGGCACACACTGAAGCTTTCTTT.

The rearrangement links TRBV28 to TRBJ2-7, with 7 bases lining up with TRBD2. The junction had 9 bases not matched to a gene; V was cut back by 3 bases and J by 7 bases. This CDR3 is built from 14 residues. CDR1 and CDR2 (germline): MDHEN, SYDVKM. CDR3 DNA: TGTGCCAGCAGTTTGGGGGGGAACCAAGGGGAGCAGTACTTC. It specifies CASSLGGNQGEQYF.

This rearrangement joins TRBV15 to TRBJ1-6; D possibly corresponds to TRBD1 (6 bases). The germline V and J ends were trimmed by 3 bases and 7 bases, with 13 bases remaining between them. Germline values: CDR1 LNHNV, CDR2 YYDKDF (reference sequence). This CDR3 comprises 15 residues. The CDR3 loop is CATSRPGAGNSPLHF. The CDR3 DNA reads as TGTGCCACCAGCAGGCCAGGGGCGGGGAATTCACCCCTCCACTTT. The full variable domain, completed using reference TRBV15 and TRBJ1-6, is DAMVIQNPRYQVTQFGKPVTLSCSQTLNHNVMYWYQQKSSQAPKLLFHYYDKDFNNEADTPDNFQSRRPNTSFCFLDIRSPGLGDTAMYLCATSRPGAGNSPLHFGNGTRLTVT.

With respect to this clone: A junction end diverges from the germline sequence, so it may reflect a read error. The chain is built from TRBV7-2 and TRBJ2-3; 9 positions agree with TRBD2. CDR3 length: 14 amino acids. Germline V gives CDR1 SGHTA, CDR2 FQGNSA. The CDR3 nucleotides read TGTGCCAGCAGCTTAACCCTAGCGGGGACTGAGTTGGATTTT. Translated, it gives CASSLTLAGTELDF.

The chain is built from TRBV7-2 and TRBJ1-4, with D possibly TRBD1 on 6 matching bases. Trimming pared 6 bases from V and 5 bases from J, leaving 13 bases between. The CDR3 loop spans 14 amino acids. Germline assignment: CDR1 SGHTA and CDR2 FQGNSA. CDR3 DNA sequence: TGTGCCAGCAGTTACGGGACAAAGAATGAAAAACTGTTTTTT. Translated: CASSYGTKNEKLFF. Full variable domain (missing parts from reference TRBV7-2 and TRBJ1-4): GAGVSQSPSNKVTEKGKDVELRCDPISGHTALYWYRQSLGQGLEFLIYFQGNSAPDKSGLPSDRFSAERTGGSVSTLTIQRTQQEDSAVYLCASSYGTKNEKLFFGSGTQLSVL.

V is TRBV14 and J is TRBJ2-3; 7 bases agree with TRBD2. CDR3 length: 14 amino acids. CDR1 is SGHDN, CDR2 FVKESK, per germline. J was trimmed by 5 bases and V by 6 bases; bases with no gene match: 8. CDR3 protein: CASSKTSLRDTQYF. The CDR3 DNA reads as TGTGCCAGCAGTAAGACTAGCCTCAGAGATACGCAGTATTTT.

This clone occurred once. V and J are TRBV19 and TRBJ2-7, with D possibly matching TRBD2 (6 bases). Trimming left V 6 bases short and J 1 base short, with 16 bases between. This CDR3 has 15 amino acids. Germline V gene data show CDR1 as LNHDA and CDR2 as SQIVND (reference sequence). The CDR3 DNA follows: TGTGCCAGTAGAAATCCTGGCGGGGCTTCCTACGAGCAGTACTTC. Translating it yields CASRNPGGASYEQYF.